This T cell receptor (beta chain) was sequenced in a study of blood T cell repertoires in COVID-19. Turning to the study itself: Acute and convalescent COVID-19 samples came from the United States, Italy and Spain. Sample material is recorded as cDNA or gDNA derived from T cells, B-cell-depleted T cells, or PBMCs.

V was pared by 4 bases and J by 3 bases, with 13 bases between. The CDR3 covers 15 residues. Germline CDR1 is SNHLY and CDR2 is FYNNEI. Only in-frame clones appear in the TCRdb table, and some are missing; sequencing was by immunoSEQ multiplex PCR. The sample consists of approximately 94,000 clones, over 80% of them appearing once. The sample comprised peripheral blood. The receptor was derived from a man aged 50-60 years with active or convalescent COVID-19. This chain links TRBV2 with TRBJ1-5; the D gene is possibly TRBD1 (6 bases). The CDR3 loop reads CASSVVRGPNQPQHF. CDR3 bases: TGTGCCAGCAGTGTAGTGCGGGGGCCCAATCAGCCCCAGCATTTT.